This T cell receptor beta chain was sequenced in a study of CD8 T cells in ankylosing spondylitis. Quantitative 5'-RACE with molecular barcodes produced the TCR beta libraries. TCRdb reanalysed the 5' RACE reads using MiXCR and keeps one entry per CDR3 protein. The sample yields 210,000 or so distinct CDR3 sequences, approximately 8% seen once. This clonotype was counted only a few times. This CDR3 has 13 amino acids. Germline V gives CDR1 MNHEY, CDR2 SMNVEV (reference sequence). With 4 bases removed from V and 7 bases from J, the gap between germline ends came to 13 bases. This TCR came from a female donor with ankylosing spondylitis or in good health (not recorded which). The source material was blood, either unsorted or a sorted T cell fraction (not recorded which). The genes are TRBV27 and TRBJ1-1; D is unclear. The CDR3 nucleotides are TGTGCCAGCAGTTGGGCCCTTGGAAATGAAGCTTTCTTT. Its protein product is CASSWALGNEAFF.